This T cell receptor beta chain is from a study of metastatic and nonmetastatic thyroid tumors (TCRdb year 2020). General notes on the study: For patients with malignant and with benign thyroid disease, the researchers compared repertoires between peripheral blood samples and tumor or nodule tissue samples.

Library prep was done by PCR. The sequencer was an Illumina HiSeq 4000. High-throughput sequencing was used to profile the CDR3 region of the TCR beta-chain in every patient. The authors processed their data as follows. Drawing on CDR3 differences between clinicopathological groups, the researchers built a classifier meant to tell apart patients with distant-metastatic papillary thyroid cancer. To measure repertoire diversity the researchers used the Shannon index, while the Morisita-Horn index served to gauge how similar the tumor and blood repertoires were. TCRdb reanalyzed the raw reads on its own, using fastp at Q25 for trimming and MiXCR for clone calling, and kept in-frame beta chains. These V and J calls are TCRdb output, not the study's own analysis. This sample comprises roughly 14,000 clones, roughly 25% of them detected only once. Approximately 8% of the sample lies in the top ten. No treatment had been received by any patient before thyroid surgery. The study retrospectively analysed patient clinical samples collected from about 2012 to 2018 using T-cell receptor beta sequencing.

This clone was counted ten times or more. It has no known antigen specificity. No much larger clone is present one base from it, and per-base qualities are unavailable. Paper-wide results and their limitations: TCR beta diversity was reported as significantly higher in malignant tumors than in benign nodules, in both blood and tumor samples.

This receptor was taken from a female donor with papillary thyroid cancer or a benign thyroid nodule (not recorded which). Some clones in this sample may be carry-over from other donors' samples. What was sequenced was tumor tissue.

CDR3 sequence: CSVASSGANVLTF. The nucleotide sequence reads TGCAGCGTCGCAAGCTCTGGGGCCAACGTCCTGACTTTC. The rearranged segments are TRBV29-1 and TRBJ2-6; the D gene remains uncertain. The CDR3 runs 13 amino acids, cysteine and phenylalanine included. Only the CDR3 DNA stays, 39 bases, in frame from base 1. V is pared back by 6 bases and J by 0 bases, with 6 bases lying between the germline termini. Per the germline V gene, SQVTM is the CDR1 and ANQGSEA is the CDR2.